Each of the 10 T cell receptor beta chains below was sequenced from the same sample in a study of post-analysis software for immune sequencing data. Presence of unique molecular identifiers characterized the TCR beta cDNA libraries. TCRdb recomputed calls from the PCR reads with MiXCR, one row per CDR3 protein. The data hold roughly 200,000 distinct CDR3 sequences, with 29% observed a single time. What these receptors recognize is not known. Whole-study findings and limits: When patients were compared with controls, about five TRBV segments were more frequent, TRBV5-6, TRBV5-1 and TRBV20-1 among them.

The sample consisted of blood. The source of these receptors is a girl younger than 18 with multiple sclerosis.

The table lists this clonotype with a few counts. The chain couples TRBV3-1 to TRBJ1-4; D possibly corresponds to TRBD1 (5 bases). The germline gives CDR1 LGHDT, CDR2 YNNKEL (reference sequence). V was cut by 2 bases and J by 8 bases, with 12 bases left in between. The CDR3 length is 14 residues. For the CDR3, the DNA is TGTGCCAGCAGCCAAAGGCAGGGAAGAGAAAAACTGTTTTTT. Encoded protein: CASSQRQGREKLFF. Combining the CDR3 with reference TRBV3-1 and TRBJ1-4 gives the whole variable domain DTAVSQTPKYLVTQMGNDKSIKCEQNLGHDTMYWYKQDSKKFLKIMFSYNNKELIINETVPNRFSPKSPDKAHLNLHINSLELGDSAVYFCASSQRQGREKLFFGSGTQLSVL.

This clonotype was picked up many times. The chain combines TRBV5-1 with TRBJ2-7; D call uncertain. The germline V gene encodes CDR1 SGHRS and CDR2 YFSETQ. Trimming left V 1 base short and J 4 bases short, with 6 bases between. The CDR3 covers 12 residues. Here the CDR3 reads CASSLISYEQYF. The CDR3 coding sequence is TGCGCCAGCAGCTTGATTTCTTACGAGCAGTACTTC. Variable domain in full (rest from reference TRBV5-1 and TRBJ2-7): KAGVTQTPRYLIKTRGQQVTLSCSPISGHRSVSWYQQTPGQGLQFLFEYFSETQRNKGNFPGRFSGRQFSNSRSEMNVSTLELGDSALYLCASSLISYEQYFGPGTRLTVT.

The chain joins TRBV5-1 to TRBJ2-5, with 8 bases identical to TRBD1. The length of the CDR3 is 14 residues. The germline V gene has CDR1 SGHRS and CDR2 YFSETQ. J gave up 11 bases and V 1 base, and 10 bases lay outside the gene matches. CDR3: CASSLPGGVDKQYF. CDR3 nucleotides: TGCGCCAGCAGCTTGCCAGGGGGCGTCGACAAGCAGTACTTC.

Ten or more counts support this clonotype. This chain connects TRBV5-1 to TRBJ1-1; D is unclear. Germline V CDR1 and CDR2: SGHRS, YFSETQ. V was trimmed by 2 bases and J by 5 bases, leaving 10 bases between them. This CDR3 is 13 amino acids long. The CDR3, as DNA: TGCGCCAGCAGCTTTCTGGTCAGGACTGAAGCTTTCTTT. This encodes CASSFLVRTEAFF.

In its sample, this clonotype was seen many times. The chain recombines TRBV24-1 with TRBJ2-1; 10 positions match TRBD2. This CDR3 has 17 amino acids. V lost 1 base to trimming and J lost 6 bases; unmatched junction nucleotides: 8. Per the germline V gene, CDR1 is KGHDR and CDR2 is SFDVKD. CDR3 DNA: TGTGCCACCAGTGATTTAAAGCGGGAGGGCCTCCGCAATGAGCAGTTCTTC. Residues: CATSDLKREGLRNEQFF.

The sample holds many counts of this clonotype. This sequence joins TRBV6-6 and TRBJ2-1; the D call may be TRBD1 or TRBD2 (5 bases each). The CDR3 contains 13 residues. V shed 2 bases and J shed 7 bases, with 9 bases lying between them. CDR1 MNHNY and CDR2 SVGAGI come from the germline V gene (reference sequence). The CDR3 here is CASSYRGLNEQFF. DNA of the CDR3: TGTGCCAGCAGTTACCGGGGCTTGAATGAGCAGTTCTTC.

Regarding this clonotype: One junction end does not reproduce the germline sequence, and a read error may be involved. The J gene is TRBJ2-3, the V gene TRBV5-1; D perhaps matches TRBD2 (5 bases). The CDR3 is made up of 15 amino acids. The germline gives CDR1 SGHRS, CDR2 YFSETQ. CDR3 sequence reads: CASSLDSASTDTQYF. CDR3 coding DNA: TGCGCCAGCAGCTTGGATAGCGCTAGCACAGATACACAGTATTTT. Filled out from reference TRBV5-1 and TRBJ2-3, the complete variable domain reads KAGVTQTPRYLIKTRGQQVTLSCSPISGHRSVSWYQQTPGQGLQFLFEYFSETQRNKGNFPGRFSGRQFSNSRSEMNVSTLELGDSALYLCASSLDSASTDTQYFGPGTRLTVL.

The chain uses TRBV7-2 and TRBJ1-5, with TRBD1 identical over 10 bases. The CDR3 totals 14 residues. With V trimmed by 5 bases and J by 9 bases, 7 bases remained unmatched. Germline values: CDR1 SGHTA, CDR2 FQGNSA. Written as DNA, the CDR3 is TGTGCCAGCAGCCACCAGACAGGGGGCCGGCCCCAGCATTTT. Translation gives CASSHQTGGRPQHF.

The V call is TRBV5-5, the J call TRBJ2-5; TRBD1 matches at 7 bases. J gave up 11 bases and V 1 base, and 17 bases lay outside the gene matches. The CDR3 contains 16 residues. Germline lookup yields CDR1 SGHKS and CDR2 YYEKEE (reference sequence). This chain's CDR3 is CASSLNPGQSTRQQYF. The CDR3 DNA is TGTGCCAGCAGCTTGAATCCGGGACAGTCCACCAGGCAGCAGTACTTC.

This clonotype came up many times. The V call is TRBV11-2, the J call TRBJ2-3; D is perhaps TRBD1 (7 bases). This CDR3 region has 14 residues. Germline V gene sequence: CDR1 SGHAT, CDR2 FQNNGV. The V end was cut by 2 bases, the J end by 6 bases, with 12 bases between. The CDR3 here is CASSLWAGGDTQYF. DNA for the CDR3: TGTGCCAGCAGCTTATGGGCAGGGGGGGATACGCAGTATTTT.